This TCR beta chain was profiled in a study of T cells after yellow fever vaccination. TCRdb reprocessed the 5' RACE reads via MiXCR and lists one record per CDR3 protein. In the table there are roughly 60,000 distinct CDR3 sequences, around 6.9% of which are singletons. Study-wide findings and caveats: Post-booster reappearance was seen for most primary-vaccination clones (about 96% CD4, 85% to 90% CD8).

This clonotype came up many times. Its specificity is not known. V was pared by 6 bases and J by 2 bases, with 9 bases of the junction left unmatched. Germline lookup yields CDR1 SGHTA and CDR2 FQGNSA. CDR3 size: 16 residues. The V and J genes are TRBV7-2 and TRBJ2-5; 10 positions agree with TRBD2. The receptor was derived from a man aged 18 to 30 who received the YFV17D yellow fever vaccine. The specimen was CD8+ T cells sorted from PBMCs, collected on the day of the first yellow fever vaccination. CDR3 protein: CASSALAGAIQETQYF. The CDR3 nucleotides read TGTGCCAGCAGTGCTCTAGCGGGGGCCATTCAAGAGACCCAGTACTTC. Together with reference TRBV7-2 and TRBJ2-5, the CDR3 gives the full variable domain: GAGVSQSPSNKVTEKGKDVELRCDPISGHTALYWYRQSLGQGLEFLIYFQGNSAPDKSGLPSDRFSAERTGGSVSTLTIQRTQQEDSAVYLCASSALAGAIQETQYFGPGTRLLVL.